This TCR beta chain is from a study of blood T cell repertoires in COVID-19. Overall study context: The United States, Italy and Spain provided the acute and convalescent COVID-19 samples.

Trimming left V 0 bases short and J 1 base short, with 4 bases between. The CDR3 totals 13 residues. Looked up from germline, CDR1 is SGHKS and CDR2 is YYEKEE (reference sequence). In the original processing: Amplifying reference gene primers gave estimates of nucleated cell counts. Using immunoSEQ multiplex PCR, the repertoire was profiled, and TCRdb retains in-frame clones only, with some absent. V and J calls and clone size are given by that table; D and trimming were obtained from the DNA. The table includes around 120,000 clones, 60% to 85% detected once. The receptor was isolated from a man between 65 and 85 years old with acute or convalescent COVID-19. The genes are TRBV5-5 and TRBJ2-5, with D unclear. Sequenced sample: peripheral blood. The CDR3 sequence is CASSLAVQETQYF. As DNA, the CDR3 is TGTGCCAGCAGCTTGGCGGTCCAAGAGACCCAGTACTTC.